This entry concerns a single T cell receptor beta chain. The treatment: PENTA 11 planned treatment interruption arm or continuous ART arm. RNA-based 3' RACE libraries used unique molecular identifiers. TCRdb used MiXCR to reprocess the 3' RACE reads, holding one entry per CDR3 protein. The sample lists around 40,000 distinct CDR3 sequences; less than 8.5% were seen once. The data originate from a study of HIV-infected children after antiretroviral therapy interruption. The receptor was derived from a pool of human donors with HIV. This specimen was CD45RA+ CD4+ T cells from PBMCs, pooled from several time points, taken from a donor given antiretroviral therapy, either interrupted or continuous. Specified subset: naive CD4+ CD45RA+ CD45RO- T cells.

Written as DNA, the CDR3 is TGTGCCAGCAGCCGGAGCGGGAGCTCCTACAATGAGCAGTTCTTC. Protein sequence: CASSRSGSSYNEQFF. This chain joins TRBV11-3 and TRBJ2-1; the match to TRBD2 covers 8 bases. Germline assignment: CDR1 SGHNT and CDR2 YENEEA. This CDR3 is 15 amino acids long. The trim removed 5 bases at V and 0 bases at J, leaving 3 bases unmatched.